Below, one T cell receptor beta chain is given with its context. The V segment lost 6 bases and the J segment 3 bases; nucleotides outside the gene matches: 21. The CDR3 has 18 residues. Germline V lookup: CDR1 SGHNT, CDR2 YYREEE (reference sequence). In the source study's methods: Because ImmunoSEQ provided only junction sequences with no quality scores, the filtering differed. Using immunoSEQ multiplex PCR, the repertoire was profiled, and TCRdb retains in-frame clones only, with some absent. V and J calls and clone size are given by that table; D and trimming were obtained from the DNA. This table has around 2.5 million clones, 93% appearing once. The data were taken from a study of shared clonotypes between healthy human individuals.

The sequenced sample consisted of naive CD4+ T cells from PBMCs. Subset noted: CD45RA+ positively selected. This TCR came from a man younger than 35 in good health. Some clones in this sample may be carry-over from other donors' samples. V and J are TRBV5-4 and TRBJ2-7; 7 nucleotides match TRBD1. This chain's CDR3 is CASTEGPLTQGINYEQYF. The CDR3, as DNA: TGTGCCAGCACTGAGGGTCCCCTCACACAGGGGATAAACTACGAGCAGTACTTC.